This TCR beta chain derives from a study of a mutant IDH1 vaccine in newly diagnosed glioma. Whole-study context: Patients got their first vaccination 4-6 weeks after radiotherapy alone, or with temozolomide cycles.

Time point here: week 23, last vaccination. Topical imiquimod was applied with each vaccine dose, which held 300 ug of mutant IDH1 20-mer peptide. Donors had new WHO grade 3 or 4 IDH1-mutant, ATRX-lost astrocytomas. There are 13 residues in the CDR3. V lost 5 bases to trimming and J lost 6 bases, with 8 bases between them. Germline V CDR1 and CDR2: MNHEY, SVGAGI. The method was immunoSEQ multiplex PCR; TCRdb's version includes in-frame clones alone and lacks a portion of them. The repertoire includes roughly 74,000 clones, about 85% of them detected once, and 0.75% to 0.95% sits in the top ten. On this clone: Antigen unknown.

The gene calls are TRBV6-5 and TRBJ1-6; D unresolved. Sequences were derived from PBMCs, sampled from a glioma patient whose treatment included an IDH1 peptide vaccine. This clonotype was sampled from a woman in her 50s with glioma. The DNA for the CDR3 is TGTGCCAGCAGTCCTCTGCTTAATTCACCCCTCCACTTT. Protein product: CASSPLLNSPLHF.